Included here is one T cell receptor (beta chain) sequence, with context. This specimen belongs to a study of blood T cell repertoires in COVID-19. Study information: Sample material is recorded as cDNA or gDNA derived from T cells, B-cell-depleted T cells, or PBMCs.

CDR3 length equals 12 residues. The V end was cut by 3 bases, the J end by 8 bases, with 10 bases between. Only in-frame clones appear in the TCRdb table, and some are missing; sequencing was by immunoSEQ multiplex PCR. This table has over 600,000 clones, 80% to 90% appearing once. This receptor was taken from a woman aged 18-30 years with acute or convalescent COVID-19. The specimen was peripheral blood. The V and J genes are TRBV12-3 or TRBV12-4 and TRBJ1-1; the D is unclear. The CDR3 DNA reads as TGTGCCAGCAGTTTGGTCGGGAGAGAAGCTTTCTTT. Its translation is CASSLVGREAFF.